These 10 T cell receptor beta chains came from one sample sequenced in a study of pediatric ulcerative colitis. The repertoire was sequenced with immunoSEQ multiplex PCR; TCRdb's copy has only in-frame clones and lacks some. The sample has more than 12,000 clones; 70% to 90% are singletons. The sequenced sample consisted of blood. The receptors derive from a boy between 10 and 17 years old with moderate ulcerative colitis.

This chain uses TRBV19 with TRBJ2-2, with D unclear. Germline V CDR1 and CDR2: LNHDA, SQIVND (reference sequence). Trimming left V 3 bases short and J 1 base short, with 6 bases between. This CDR3 comprises 14 residues. The CDR3 DNA reads TGTGCCAGTAGTATTATGAAGAACACCGGGGAGCTGTTTTTT. It translates to CASSIMKNTGELFF.

J is TRBJ2-1 and V is TRBV4-1; 8 positions match TRBD2. The CDR3 has 16 residues. J gave up 6 bases and V 3 bases, and 10 bases lay outside the gene matches. Germline V gives CDR1 MGHRA, CDR2 YSYEKL. This CDR3 reads CASSQAHGLAVNEQFF. CDR3 in DNA: TGCGCCAGCAGCCAGGCCCACGGACTAGCAGTCAATGAGCAGTTCTTC.

The chain carries TRBV28 and TRBJ1-4; D is unclear. CDR1 and CDR2 (germline): MDHEN, SYDVKM. The V and J ends lost 2 bases and 12 bases respectively, with 16 bases between them. CDR3 size: 14 residues. DNA of the CDR3: TGTGCCAGCAGTTTAACCCCCCCCCGGGGTCAACTGTTTTTT. Residues: CASSLTPPRGQLFF.

V and J are TRBV10-3 and TRBJ1-5, with 7 positions matching TRBD1. CDR3 size: 14 residues. In germline, CDR1 is ENHRY, CDR2 SYGVKD. V shed 8 bases and J 5 bases; nucleotides not matched to a gene: 9. CDR3 sequence reads: CAIGPGGRDQPQHF. In nucleotides, the CDR3 is TGTGCCATCGGGCCAGGGGGGAGGGATCAGCCCCAGCATTTT.

Here the CDR3 DNA reads TGTGCCAGCAGCTTCCGGGACAGCCTATTTTATGGCTACACCTTC. Amino acids: CASSFRDSLFYGYTF. V gene TRBV7-9 combines with J gene TRBJ1-2, with 7 bases lining up with TRBD1. The CDR3 is 15 residues long. CDR1 is SEHNR, CDR2 FQNEAQ, per germline (reference sequence). Trimming took 3 bases from V and 5 from J; bases not matched to a gene: 9. Based on the CDR3 plus reference TRBV7-9 and TRBJ1-2, the full variable domain is DTGVSQNPRHKITKRGQNVTFRCDPISEHNRLYWYRQTLGQGPEFLTYFQNEAQLEKSRLLSDRFSAERPKGSFSTLEIQRTEQGDSAMYLCASSFRDSLFYGYTFGSGTRLTVV.

The genes are TRBV27 and TRBJ1-2, with no clear D. This CDR3 has 11 amino acids. The germline CDR1 and CDR2 sequences are MNHEY and SMNVEV (reference sequence). V gave up 7 bases and J gave up 5 bases, with 8 bases separating them. The CDR3 protein is CASTDGYGYTF. The CDR3 DNA reads TGTGCCAGCACCGACGGTTATGGCTACACCTTC.

The chain is built from TRBV6-1 and TRBJ2-7; the D is unclear. V lost 4 bases to trimming and J lost 2 bases, with 15 bases between them. This CDR3 region has 15 residues. Per germline, CDR1 MNHNS and CDR2 SASEGT. DNA for the CDR3: TGTGCCAGCAGTGTAGAGGCGGATTCAACCTACGAGCAGTACTTC. This translates into CASSVEADSTYEQYF.

The chain couples TRBV5-5 to TRBJ2-7; D is uncertain. Trimming left V 0 bases short and J 0 bases short, with 7 bases between. The CDR3 covers 14 residues. The germline V gene has CDR1 SGHKS and CDR2 YYEKEE (reference sequence). The CDR3 loop reads CASSLGSASYEQYF. The CDR3 nucleotides are TGTGCCAGCAGCTTGGGGTCAGCCTCCTACGAGCAGTACTTC.

This clone was seen once. J is TRBJ2-7 and V is TRBV7-2; D unclear. CDR3 length equals 13 residues. CDR1 SGHTA and CDR2 FQGNSA come from the germline V gene. Deletions cut 1 base from V and 1 base from J, with 5 bases between. CDR3 DNA: TGTGCCAGCAGCTTAGGGCTTTCCTACGAGCAGTACTTC. Encoded protein: CASSLGLSYEQYF.

This chain connects TRBV2 to TRBJ2-1; 13 bases are shared with TRBD2. Looked up from germline, CDR1 is SNHLY and CDR2 is FYNNEI. J gave up 3 bases and V 7 bases, and 9 bases lay outside the gene matches. The CDR3 length is 17 residues. CDR3 coding DNA: TGTGCCAGCACCCGACTAGCGGGAGGTCCGTTCTACAATGAGCAGTTCTTC. This codes for CASTRLAGGPFYNEQFF.